The clone carrying this T cell receptor (beta chain) ranks as medium-sized. This record comes from a study of metastatic and nonmetastatic thyroid tumors. On the study more broadly: From malignant and benign thyroid patients, repertoires in blood and in tumor or nodule tissue were compared.

The CDR3 covers 16 residues. Germline V gene sequence: CDR1 MNHNS, CDR2 SASEGT. V shed 5 bases and J shed 8 bases, with 22 bases lying between them. Ahead of thyroid surgery, no patient had received treatment of any kind. With MiXCR, TCRdb called clones anew from the PCR reads. The sample lists some 11,000 clones; 31% were seen once. The genes are TRBV6-1 and TRBJ2-1; the D call may be TRBD1 or TRBD2 (5 bases each). Source material: tumor tissue. This TCR derives from a female donor with papillary thyroid cancer or a benign thyroid nodule (not recorded which). Some clones in this sample may be carry-over from other donors' samples. DNA of the CDR3: TGTGCCAGCAGTCGAACCGGGACCTCGGGTTATGATGAGCAGTTCTTC. Translation gives CASSRTGTSGYDEQFF.